The 26 T cell receptor beta chains reported below all come from one sample, sequenced in a study of glioma-infiltrating T cells. Amplification of TCR alpha and beta CDR3 regions from RNA used iRepertoire nested multiplex PCR. Each CDR3 protein is one row after TCRdb ran MiXCR on the multiplex PCR reads. The sample lists 12,000 or so distinct CDR3 sequences; about 30% were seen once. The material sequenced was glioma tissue, nonneoplastic brain tissue, or PBMCs (not recorded which). The source of these receptors is a human donor with low-grade glioma or glioblastoma, undergoing nonglioma brain surgery, or in good health (not recorded which).

This clonotype is labeled as medium-sized. The chain joins TRBV20-1 to TRBJ2-7; 7 bases are a match to TRBD1. The trim removed 1 base at V and 4 bases at J, leaving 7 bases unmatched. The germline CDR1 and CDR2 sequences are DFQATT and SNEGSKA (reference sequence). The CDR3 is made up of 14 amino acids. The CDR3 region has the DNA TGCAGTGCTAGAGTTCCTGGGACAGATTACGAGCAGTACTTC. This gives the protein CSARVPGTDYEQYF.

This clonotype was seen ten or more times. This chain joins TRBV28 and TRBJ2-1; 7 bases are shared with TRBD2. The J segment lost 5 bases and the V segment lost 5 bases, leaving 12 bases of the junction unmatched. The CDR3 sequence is 16 residues long. CDR1 and CDR2 from the germline V gene are MDHEN and SYDVKM. Here the CDR3 DNA reads TGTGCCAGCAGTCTCCGCCGGGCTAGCGGAGACAATGAGCAGTTCTTC. This translates into CASSLRRASGDNEQFF.

There are many counts of this clonotype. The genes are TRBV6-6 and TRBJ1-4; the D is unclear. CDR1 MNHNY and CDR2 SVGAGI come from the germline V gene (reference sequence). This CDR3 is built from 18 residues. V was clipped by 2 bases and J by 0 bases, with 16 bases between them. The CDR3 DNA follows: TGTGCCAGCAGTTACCAGATGGAGGAGAACCCAACTAATGAAAAACTGTTTTTT. Translating it yields CASSYQMEENPTNEKLFF.

This sequence joins TRBV5-1 and TRBJ2-1; 8 bases match TRBD1. V shed 2 bases and J 8 bases; nucleotides not matched to a gene: 9. The germline V gene has CDR1 SGHRS and CDR2 YFSETQ. The CDR3 runs to 15 residues. This CDR3 is CASSFSGGEWDEQFF. The CDR3 bases are TGCGCCAGCAGCTTCTCAGGGGGCGAGTGGGATGAGCAGTTCTTC. Together with reference TRBV5-1 and TRBJ2-1, the CDR3 gives the full variable domain: KAGVTQTPRYLIKTRGQQVTLSCSPISGHRSVSWYQQTPGQGLQFLFEYFSETQRNKGNFPGRFSGRQFSNSRSEMNVSTLELGDSALYLCASSFSGGEWDEQFFGPGTRLTVL.

The V and J genes are TRBV10-1 and TRBJ2-2; D is unresolved. The CDR3 contains 13 residues. Trimming cost V 6 bases and J 4 bases, with 9 bases left between them. Germline-derived CDR1 and CDR2 are WNHNN and SYGVQD (reference sequence). CDR3 in amino acids: CASRAETTGELFF. For the CDR3, the DNA is TGCGCCAGCAGAGCCGAGACCACCGGGGAGCTGTTTTTT.

This clonotype has a count of ten or more. This rearrangement joins TRBV10-2 to TRBJ1-2; tentative D call: TRBD1 (5 bases). This CDR3 is built from 15 residues. Trimming took off 1 base at V and 4 bases at J, with 13 bases between the two ends. In germline, CDR1 is WSHSY, CDR2 SAAADI. CDR3 bases: TGCGCCAGCAGTGAGTTAAGGGGACCACTCTATGGCTACACCTTC. The encoded protein is CASSELRGPLYGYTF.

J is TRBJ1-4 and V is TRBV27; the D is unclear. CDR1 and CDR2 (germline): MNHEY, SMNVEV (reference sequence). This CDR3 has 14 residues. The CDR3 protein is CVSSFLGREEKLFF. The CDR3 DNA reads TGTGTTAGCAGTTTCCTAGGGAGAGAGGAAAAACTGTTTTTT.

V is TRBV4-1 and J is TRBJ2-2; a possible D gene is TRBD2 (5 bases). The CDR3 extends over 15 amino acids. Germline CDR1 is MGHRA and CDR2 is YSYEKL. The germline V and J ends were trimmed by 4 bases and 0 bases, with 9 bases remaining between them. CDR3 DNA: TGCGCCAGCAGCCCGACTAAAACGAACACCGGGGAGCTGTTTTTT. Protein sequence: CASSPTKTNTGELFF.

The chain couples TRBV12-5 to TRBJ2-1, with D unclear. CDR1 and CDR2 from the germline V gene are LGHNT and FRNRAP. The CDR3 consists of 12 residues. Trimming pared 7 bases from V and 2 bases from J, leaving 6 bases between. The CDR3, as DNA: TGTGCTAGTGAACAGCCCTACAATGAGCAGTTCTTC. Translated: CASEQPYNEQFF.

The chain is built from TRBV3-1 and TRBJ1-3; possible D gene TRBD1, 5 bases. This CDR3 is built from 19 residues. V dropped 2 bases and J dropped 0 bases, with 20 bases sitting between them. Germline CDR1 reads LGHDT; CDR2 reads YNNKEL (reference sequence). The CDR3 nucleotides are TGTGCCAGCAGCCAATCGTGGGAGATAGGGACGGGCTCTGGAAACACCATATATTTT. Its translation is CASSQSWEIGTGSGNTIYF.

This clonotype was recorded at least ten times. The chain links TRBV20-1 to TRBJ2-7; D is perhaps TRBD2 (6 bases). The germline V gene has CDR1 DFQATT and CDR2 SNEGSKA (reference sequence). The CDR3 is made up of 13 amino acids. With 5 bases removed from V and 3 bases from J, the gap between germline ends came to 14 bases. The CDR3 here is CSAEEGKGYEQYF. CDR3 nucleotides: TGCAGTGCTGAGGAGGGTAAAGGCTACGAGCAGTACTTC.

This clonotype was seen repeatedly, ten times or more. This chain uses TRBV2 with TRBJ1-4, with D hard to call. The germline V gene has CDR1 SNHLY and CDR2 FYNNEI. V lost 7 bases and J 6 bases, leaving 6 bases between the germline ends. CDR3 length: 11 amino acids. The CDR3 reads CASKGDEKLFF. The CDR3 DNA sequence: TGTGCCAGCAAGGGAGATGAAAAACTGTTTTTT.

Remarks on this clonotype: This clone may be a read error of a much larger clone one base away. This rearrangement joins TRBV28 to TRBJ1-1, with 7 bases fitting TRBD1. The CDR3 length is 13 residues. V dropped 9 bases and J dropped 4; count of bases not matched to a gene: 8. Germline V gene sequence: CDR1 MDHEN, CDR2 SYDVKM. As DNA, the CDR3 is TGTGCCAGTACAGGGGAAATGACCACTGAAGCTTTCTTT. As protein: CASTGEMTTEAFF.

This clonotype was found a few times. J is TRBJ2-7 and V is TRBV5-1; 9 bases are shared with TRBD1. The V segment lost 0 bases and the J segment 12 bases; nucleotides outside the gene matches: 10. Germline CDR1 is SGHRS and CDR2 is YFSETQ. The CDR3 consists of 14 residues. In nucleotides, the CDR3 is TGCGCCAGCAGCTTGGAGGGACAGGGCAATAGTTGGTACTTC. It yields the protein CASSLEGQGNSWYF. The full variable domain, with the rest looked up from reference TRBV5-1 and TRBJ2-7, is KAGVTQTPRYLIKTRGQQVTLSCSPISGHRSVSWYQQTPGQGLQFLFEYFSETQRNKGNFPGRFSGRQFSNSRSEMNVSTLELGDSALYLCASSLEGQGNSWYFGPGTRLTVT.

This clonotype was detected many times. The J gene is TRBJ2-7, the V gene TRBV27; the D gene is possibly TRBD2 (7 bases). Per the germline V gene, CDR1 is MNHEY and CDR2 is SMNVEV (reference sequence). Trimming took 2 bases from V and 2 from J, leaving 13 bases between them. The CDR3 runs to 15 residues. The CDR3 coding sequence is TGTGCCAGCAGTTTAGTTTGGGGGGGCGCCTACGAGCAGTACTTC. The encoded protein is CASSLVWGGAYEQYF.

At least ten counts were recorded for this clonotype. The rearrangement links TRBV6-1 to TRBJ2-1, with TRBD2 matching over 7 bases. The CDR3 has 16 amino acids. CDR1 and CDR2 from the germline V gene are MNHNS and SASEGT. V lost 7 bases and J lost 2; bases outside the gene matches: 11. CDR3 nucleotide sequence: TGTGCCAGCACCCAAGAGGGGCGGGAGCCCTACAATGAGCAGTTCTTC. Protein sequence: CASTQEGREPYNEQFF.

There are many counts of this clonotype. This chain joins TRBV20-1 and TRBJ2-3; no reliable D call. The CDR3 covers 14 residues. CDR1 is DFQATT and CDR2 is SNEGSKA in the germline V gene (reference sequence). V shed 3 bases and J shed 0 bases, with 10 bases lying between them. CDR3 residues: CSASKQLSTDTQYF. DNA for the CDR3: TGCAGTGCTAGTAAACAGCTTAGCACAGATACGCAGTATTTT.

This clonotype occurred many times. The genes are TRBV20-1 and TRBJ2-1, with TRBD2 matching over 7 bases. The CDR3 sequence is 13 residues long. CDR1 and CDR2 (germline): DFQATT, SNEGSKA (reference sequence). The V gene end was trimmed by 4 bases and the J gene end by 8 bases; junction bases not matched to a gene: 8. CDR3 coding DNA: TGCAGTGCTAACCCCCCCGGGGGGTATGAGCAGTTCTTC. Its translation: CSANPPGGYEQFF.

This clonotype was counted at least ten times. The gene calls are TRBV20-1 and TRBJ2-1; D may match TRBD1 or TRBD2 (5 bases each). This CDR3 has 14 amino acids. Germline lookup yields CDR1 DFQATT and CDR2 SNEGSKA (reference sequence). V shed 0 bases and J shed 8 bases, with 14 bases lying between them. The CDR3 loop is CSARDPRDGDEQFF. The DNA for the CDR3 is TGCAGTGCTAGAGACCCCCGGGACGGCGATGAGCAGTTCTTC.

This clonotype has a count of ten or more. The rearrangement joins TRBV4-2 to TRBJ2-1, with 10 bases matching TRBD2. Germline CDR1 LGHNA, CDR2 YNFKEQ. V gave up 0 bases and J gave up 13 bases; unmatched junction bases: 6. The CDR3 consists of 14 residues. Here the CDR3 DNA reads TGTGCCAGCAGCCAAGATGCTAGCGGGGGCTCCCAGTTCTTC. This encodes CASSQDASGGSQFF.

This clonotype appeared a few times. The V gene is TRBV7-9, the J gene TRBJ1-3, with no clear D. CDR1 is SEHNR and CDR2 is FQNEAQ in the germline V gene (reference sequence). V shed 5 bases and J shed 3 bases, with 8 bases lying between them. There are 13 residues in the CDR3. CDR3 coding DNA: TGTGCCAGCAGCCGAGCCGTTGGAAACACCATATATTTT. It yields the protein CASSRAVGNTIYF.

Ten or more counts support this clonotype. The chain joins TRBV20-1 to TRBJ2-5, with D unresolved. Trimming cost V 3 bases and J 1 base, with 3 bases left between them. CDR3 length equals 11 residues. Germline V gene data show CDR1 as DFQATT and CDR2 as SNEGSKA (reference sequence). CDR3 amino acids: CSASFQETQYF. The DNA of the CDR3 is TGCAGTGCTAGCTTCCAAGAGACCCAGTACTTC.

This clonotype appeared once. A much larger clone differs by one base, so this may be a read error. The CDR3 DNA is TGTGTCAGCGCCCCGGTGGGGGTCTCCTACGAGCAGTACTTC. It specifies CVSAPVGVSYEQYF. The chain employs TRBV28 and TRBJ2-7; either TRBD1 or TRBD2 may fit D (5 bases each). Germline V gene lookup returns CDR1 MDHEN and CDR2 SYDVKM. This CDR3 has 14 residues.

Sample share makes this clonotype medium-sized (0.01 to 0.1%). The rearrangement joins TRBV20-1 to TRBJ1-1; no reliable D call. V lost 6 bases to trimming and J lost 1 base, with 18 bases between them. CDR1 is DFQATT and CDR2 is SNEGSKA in the germline V gene (reference sequence). The CDR3 covers 15 residues. The CDR3 bases are TGCAGTGCAAGACGGATCCTAGAGGCGAACACTGAAGCTTTCTTT. Protein product: CSARRILEANTEAFF.

This chain uses TRBV20-1 with TRBJ2-1; 9 bases map to TRBD1. TRBJ2-5 matches the DNA end more closely, so the J call is doubtful. The CDR3 runs to 15 residues. Germline values: CDR1 DFQATT, CDR2 SNEGSKA (reference sequence). The CDR3 is CSAEGDRVDQETQYF. In DNA form, the CDR3 reads TGCAGTGCTGAGGGGGACAGGGTCGATCAAGAGACCCAGTACTTC.

The V gene is TRBV10-3, the J gene TRBJ1-4; D may be TRBD1 (5 bases). The length of the CDR3 is 15 residues. Germline-derived CDR1 and CDR2 are ENHRY and SYGVKD. V was cut by 3 bases and J by 7 bases, with 15 bases left in between. CDR3 coding DNA: TGTGCCATCAGTGACTCCAACAGGTTGTCTGAAAAACTGTTTTTT. The encoded protein is CAISDSNRLSEKLFF.